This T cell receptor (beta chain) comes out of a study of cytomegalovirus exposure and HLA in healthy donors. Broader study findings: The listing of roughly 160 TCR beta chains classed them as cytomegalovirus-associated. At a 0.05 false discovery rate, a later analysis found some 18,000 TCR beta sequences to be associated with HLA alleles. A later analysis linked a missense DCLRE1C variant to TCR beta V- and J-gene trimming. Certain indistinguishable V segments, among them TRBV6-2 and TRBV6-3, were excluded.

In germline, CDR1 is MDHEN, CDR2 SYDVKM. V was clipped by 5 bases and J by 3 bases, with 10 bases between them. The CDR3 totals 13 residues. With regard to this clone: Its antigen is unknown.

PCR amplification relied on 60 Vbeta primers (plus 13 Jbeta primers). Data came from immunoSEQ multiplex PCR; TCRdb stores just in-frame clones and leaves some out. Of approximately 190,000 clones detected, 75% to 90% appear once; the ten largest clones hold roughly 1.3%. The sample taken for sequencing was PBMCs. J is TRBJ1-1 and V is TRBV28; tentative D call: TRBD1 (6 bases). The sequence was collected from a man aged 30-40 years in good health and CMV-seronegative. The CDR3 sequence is CASSQGRDTEAFF. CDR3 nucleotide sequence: TGTGCCAGCAGTCAGGGGAGGGACACTGAAGCTTTCTTT.